The 7 T cell receptor beta chains reported below all come from one sample, sequenced in a study of blood T cells in healthy people across ages. A sample-barcoded 5' primer and a J-beta primer mix were used in a second PCR of about 7 to 11 cycles. TCRdb re-analysed the 5' RACE reads in MiXCR, keeping a single row per CDR3 protein. The sample lists hundreds of thousands of distinct CDR3 sequences, nearly 25% occurring once. In addition, the sample was reused for a study of T cells of mothers and their children.

Sequencing was done on a sample of blood. These receptors were taken from a boy aged 5-17 years in good health.

For the CDR3, the DNA is TGTGCCAGCACCAGAGGGGATGGTGTTTTTAATGAGCAGTTCTTC. This codes for CASTRGDGVFNEQFF. This sequence joins TRBV7-2 and TRBJ2-1; either TRBD1 or TRBD2 may fit D (5 bases each). The germline V gene has CDR1 SGHTA and CDR2 FQGNSA. V was trimmed by 7 bases and J by 7 bases, leaving 20 bases between them. This CDR3 comprises 15 residues.

The chain couples TRBV7-6 to TRBJ2-7; possible D gene TRBD1, 6 bases. CDR1 is SGHVS, CDR2 FNYEAQ, per germline. CDR3 length: 16 amino acids. Trimming left V 1 base short and J 3 bases short, with 16 bases between. The CDR3 nucleotides read TGTGCCAGCAGCTTAGGGGTTAGTGGGGGCCTCTACGAGCAGTACTTC. It codes for CASSLGVSGGLYEQYF. Full variable domain (outside the CDR3, taken from reference TRBV7-6 and TRBJ2-7): GAGVSQSPRYKVTKRGQDVALRCDPISGHVSLYWYRQALGQGPEFLTYFNYEAQQDKSGLPNDRFSAERPEGSISTLTIQRTEQRDSAMYRCASSLGVSGGLYEQYFGPGTRLTVT.

The V gene is TRBV6-5, the J gene TRBJ2-7, with D tentatively TRBD1 (6 bases). Germline loops: CDR1 MNHEY, CDR2 SVGAGI. The CDR3 runs 13 residues. V dropped 6 bases and J dropped 0 bases, with 9 bases sitting between them. CDR3 in amino acids: CASRLQGSYEQYF. The CDR3 region has the DNA TGTGCCAGCAGATTACAGGGCTCCTACGAGCAGTACTTC.

In this sample, this clonotype turned up a few times. The chain carries TRBV7-9 and TRBJ1-1, with D maybe TRBD1 (5 bases). The CDR3 loop spans 15 amino acids. Germline CDR1 is SEHNR and CDR2 is FQNEAQ (reference sequence). The V end lost 0 bases, the J end lost 1 base, and 9 bases lay between the germline ends. Written as DNA, the CDR3 is TGTGCCAGCAGCTTAGCGGGGCACCAGAACACTGAAGCTTTCTTT. As protein: CASSLAGHQNTEAFF.

The chain carries TRBV11-2 and TRBJ2-4; D unresolved. The V end lost 8 bases, the J end lost 1 base, and 15 bases lay between the germline ends. This CDR3 has 15 amino acids. Looked up from germline, CDR1 is SGHAT and CDR2 is FQNNGV. The CDR3 DNA is TGTGCCAGCCTTACCACGGGTCAGGCCAAAAACATTCAGTACTTC. Translation: CASLTTGQAKNIQYF. The full variable domain, with the rest looked up from reference TRBV11-2 and TRBJ2-4, is EAGVAQSPRYKIIEKRQSVAFWCNPISGHATLYWYQQILGQGPKLLIQFQNNGVVDDSQLPKDRFSAERLKGVDSTLKIQPAKLEDSAVYLCASLTTGQAKNIQYFGAGTRLSVL.

This clonotype was recorded once. This chain links TRBV28 with TRBJ2-3, with 7 bases lining up with TRBD2. The V and J ends lost 7 bases and 9 bases, in that order; junction bases with no gene match: 19. Germline values: CDR1 MDHEN, CDR2 SYDVKM. The CDR3 contains 16 residues. The CDR3, as DNA: TGTGCCAGCAAGGGGTGGGCTAGCGGAGATTCGGGGACGCAGTATTTT. Residues: CASKGWASGDSGTQYF.

The sample holds a few counts of this clonotype. An end of the junction does not agree with germline; a read error may underlie this. This chain connects TRBV7-3 to TRBJ2-5; 10 positions match TRBD1. Germline V gene sequence: CDR1 SGHTA, CDR2 FQGTGA. This CDR3 has 15 residues. The CDR3 DNA reads TGTGCCAGCAGCTTAGGGACAGGGGACTACAATGAGCAGTCCTTC. Its translation is CASSLGTGDYNEQSF.